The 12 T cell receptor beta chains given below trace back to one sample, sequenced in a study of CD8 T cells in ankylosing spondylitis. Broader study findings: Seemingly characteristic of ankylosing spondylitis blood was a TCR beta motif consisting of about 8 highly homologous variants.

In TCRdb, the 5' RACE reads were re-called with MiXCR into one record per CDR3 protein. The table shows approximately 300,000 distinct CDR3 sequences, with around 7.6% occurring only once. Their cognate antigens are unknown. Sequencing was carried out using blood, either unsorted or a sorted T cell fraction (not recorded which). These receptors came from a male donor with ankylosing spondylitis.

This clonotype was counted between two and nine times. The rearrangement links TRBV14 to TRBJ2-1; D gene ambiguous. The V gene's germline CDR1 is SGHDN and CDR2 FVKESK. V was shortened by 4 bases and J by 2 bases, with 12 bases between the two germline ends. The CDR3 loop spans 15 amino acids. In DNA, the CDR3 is TGTGCCAGCAGCCTCATCAGGCCTGCCTACAATGAGCAGTTCTTC. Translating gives CASSLIRPAYNEQFF.

CDR3 sequence reads: CASSEFRVNTGELFF. DNA of the CDR3: TGTGCCAGCAGTGAATTCAGGGTGAACACCGGGGAGCTGTTTTTT. The chain carries TRBV2 and TRBJ2-2; TRBD1 is a possible D gene (5 bases). The germline gives CDR1 SNHLY, CDR2 FYNNEI. The CDR3 is 15 amino acids. The V and J ends lost 2 bases and 1 base respectively, with 8 bases between them.

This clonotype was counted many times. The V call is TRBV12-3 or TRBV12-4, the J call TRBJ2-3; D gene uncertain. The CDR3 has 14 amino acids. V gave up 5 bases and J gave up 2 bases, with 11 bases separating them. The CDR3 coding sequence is TGTGCCAGCAGTCCCCGGGTCTACACAGATACGCAGTATTTT. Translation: CASSPRVYTDTQYF.

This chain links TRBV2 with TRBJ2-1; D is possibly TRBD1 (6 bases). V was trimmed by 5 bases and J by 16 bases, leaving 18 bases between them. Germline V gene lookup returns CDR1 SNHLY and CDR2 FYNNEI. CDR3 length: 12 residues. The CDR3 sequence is CASSPVRDTRFF. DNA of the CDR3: TGTGCCAGCAGTCCTGTTCGGGACACAAGATTCTTC.

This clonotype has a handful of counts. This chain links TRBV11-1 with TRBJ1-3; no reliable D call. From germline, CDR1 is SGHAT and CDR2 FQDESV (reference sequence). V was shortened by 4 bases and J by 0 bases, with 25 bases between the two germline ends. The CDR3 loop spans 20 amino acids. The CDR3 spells CASSSPLHHDTNFSGNTIYF. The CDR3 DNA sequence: TGTGCCAGCAGCTCCCCTCTCCACCACGACACGAATTTCTCTGGAAACACCATATATTTT. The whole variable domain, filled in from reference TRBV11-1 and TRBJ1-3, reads EAEVAQSPRYKITEKSQAVAFWCDPISGHATLYWYRQILGQGPELLVQFQDESVVDDSQLPKDRFSAERLKGVDSTLKIQPAELGDSAMYLCASSSPLHHDTNFSGNTIYFGEGSWLTVV.

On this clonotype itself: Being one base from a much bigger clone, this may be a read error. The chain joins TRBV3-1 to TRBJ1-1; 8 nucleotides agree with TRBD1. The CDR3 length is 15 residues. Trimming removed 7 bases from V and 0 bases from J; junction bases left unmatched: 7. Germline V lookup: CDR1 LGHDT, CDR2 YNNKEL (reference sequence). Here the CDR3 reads CASNPRDRLNTEAFF. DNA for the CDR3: TGTGCCAGCAACCCTCGGGACAGGTTGAACACTGAAGCTTTCTTT.

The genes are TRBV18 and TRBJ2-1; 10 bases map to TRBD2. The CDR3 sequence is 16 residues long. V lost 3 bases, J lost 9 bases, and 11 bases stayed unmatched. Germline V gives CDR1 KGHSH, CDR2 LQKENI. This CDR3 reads CASSPASTSGIREQFF. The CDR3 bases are TGTGCCAGCTCACCCGCGAGCACTAGCGGGATTCGTGAGCAGTTCTTC.

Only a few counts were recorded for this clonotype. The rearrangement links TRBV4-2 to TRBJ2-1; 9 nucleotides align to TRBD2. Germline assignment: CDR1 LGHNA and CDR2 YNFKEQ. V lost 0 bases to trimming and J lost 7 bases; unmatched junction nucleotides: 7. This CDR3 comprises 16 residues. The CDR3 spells CASSQDWLAGRNEQFF. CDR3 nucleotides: TGTGCCAGCAGCCAAGATTGGCTAGCGGGAAGGAATGAGCAGTTCTTC.

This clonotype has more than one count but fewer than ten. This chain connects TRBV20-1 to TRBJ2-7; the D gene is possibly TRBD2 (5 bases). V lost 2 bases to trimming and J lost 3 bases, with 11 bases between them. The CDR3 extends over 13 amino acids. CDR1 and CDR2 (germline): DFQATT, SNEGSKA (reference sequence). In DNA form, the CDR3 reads TGCAGTGCTAGACCTAGCCTATACTACGAGCAGTACTTC. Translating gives CSARPSLYYEQYF.

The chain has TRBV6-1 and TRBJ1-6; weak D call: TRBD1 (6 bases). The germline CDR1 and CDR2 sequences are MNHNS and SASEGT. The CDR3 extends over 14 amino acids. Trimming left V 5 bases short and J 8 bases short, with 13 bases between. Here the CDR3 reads CASSSRTVDSPLHF. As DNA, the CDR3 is TGTGCCAGCAGTAGCAGGACAGTTGATTCACCCCTCCACTTT.

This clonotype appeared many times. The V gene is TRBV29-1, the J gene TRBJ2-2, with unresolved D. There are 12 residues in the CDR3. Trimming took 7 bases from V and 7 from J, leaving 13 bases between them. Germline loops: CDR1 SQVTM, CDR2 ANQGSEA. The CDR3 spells CSALNGHGELFF. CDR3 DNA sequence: TGCAGCGCCCTGAACGGGCACGGGGAGCTGTTTTTT.

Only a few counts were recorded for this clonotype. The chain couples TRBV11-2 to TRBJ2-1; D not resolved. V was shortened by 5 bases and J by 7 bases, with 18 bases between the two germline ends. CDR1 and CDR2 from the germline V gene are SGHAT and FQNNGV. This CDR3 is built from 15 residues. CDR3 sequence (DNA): TGTGCCAGCAGCCCGCTTCCGGGCTTCGTGAATGAGCAGTTCTTC. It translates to CASSPLPGFVNEQFF.